This T cell receptor (beta chain) was documented in a study of blood T cells in healthy people across ages. Study observations and caveats: Per-million-T-cell TCR beta diversity fell roughly linearly with age. Since the PBMCs were unsorted, naive and antigen-experienced cells could not be conclusively compared.

As for this clonotype: Its antigen is not known.

Individuals who donated were healthy Caucasians from Russia aged 6 to 90. Germline V gives CDR1 LNHNV, CDR2 YYDKDF (reference sequence). The CDR3 length is 16 residues. Trimming left V 7 bases short and J 0 bases short, with 15 bases between. For the second PCR, which ran for about 7 to 11 cycles, a sample-barcoded 5' primer and a J-beta primer mix were used. Each cDNA molecule was tagged by a template-switch adaptor with 12 random nucleotides. Each CDR3 protein is one row after TCRdb ran MiXCR on the 5' RACE reads. The data contain 1,300,000 or so distinct CDR3 sequences, 45% to 70% of them seen just once; the ten biggest clones take up roughly 7%.

The sequencing input was blood. This chain uses TRBV15 with TRBJ1-4; tentative D call: TRBD1 (5 bases). The receptor was derived from a young man in good health. The CDR3, as DNA: TGTGCCACCAACCCGGGAGACAGCTCAACTAATGAAAAACTGTTTTTT. It specifies CATNPGDSSTNEKLFF.